Included here is one T cell receptor (beta chain) sequence, with context. Study processing details: Estimates of nucleated cell counts were drawn from the amplification of reference gene primers. Data came from immunoSEQ multiplex PCR; TCRdb stores just in-frame clones and leaves some out. Clonal size and the V and J genes are those of that table, whereas D and trimming came from the DNA. The repertoire holds fewer than 30,000 clones, with around nine tenths as singletons. Germline CDR1 SGHTA, CDR2 FQGTGA. The ends lost 4 bases at V and 0 bases at J; junction bases unmatched: 5. CDR3 length equals 19 residues. The data belong to a study of blood T cell repertoires in COVID-19. Study-level information: Both acute and convalescent COVID-19 samples were obtained from the United States, Italy and Spain.

What was sequenced was peripheral blood. The receptor comes from a man aged 45-60 years with active COVID-19. This chain connects TRBV7-3 to TRBJ2-2, with 16 nucleotides matching TRBD2. The CDR3 reads CASSSGLAGGLSNTGELFF. The CDR3 DNA is TGTGCCAGCAGCTCGGGACTAGCGGGAGGGTTGTCGAACACCGGGGAGCTGTTTTTT.